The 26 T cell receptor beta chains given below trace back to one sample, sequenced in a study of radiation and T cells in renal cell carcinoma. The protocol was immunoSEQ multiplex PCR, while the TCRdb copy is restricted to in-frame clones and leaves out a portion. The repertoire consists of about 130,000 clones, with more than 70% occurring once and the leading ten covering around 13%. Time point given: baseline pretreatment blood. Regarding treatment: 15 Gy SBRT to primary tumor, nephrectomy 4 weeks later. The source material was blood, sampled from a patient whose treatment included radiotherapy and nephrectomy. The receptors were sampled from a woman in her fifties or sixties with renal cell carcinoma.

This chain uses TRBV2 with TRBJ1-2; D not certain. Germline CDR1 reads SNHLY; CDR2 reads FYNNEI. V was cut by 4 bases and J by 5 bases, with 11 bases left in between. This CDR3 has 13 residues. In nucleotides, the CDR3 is TGTGCCAGCAGTGGGGTAACTCGATATGGCTACACCTTC. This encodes CASSGVTRYGYTF.

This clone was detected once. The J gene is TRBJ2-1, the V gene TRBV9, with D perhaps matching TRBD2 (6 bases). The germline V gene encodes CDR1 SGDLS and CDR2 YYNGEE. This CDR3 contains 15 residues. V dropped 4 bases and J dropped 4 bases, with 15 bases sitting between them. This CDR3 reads CASSLSSGDYNEQFF. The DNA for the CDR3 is TGTGCCAGCAGCCTAAGTAGCGGCGATTACAATGAGCAGTTCTTC.

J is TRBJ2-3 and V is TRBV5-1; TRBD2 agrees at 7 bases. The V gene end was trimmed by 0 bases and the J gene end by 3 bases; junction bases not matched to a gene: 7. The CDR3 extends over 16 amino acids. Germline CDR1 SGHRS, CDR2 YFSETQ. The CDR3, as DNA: TGCGCCAGCAGCTTGGTTGGAGGGGAGGGGACAGATACGCAGTATTTT. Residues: CASSLVGGEGTDTQYF.

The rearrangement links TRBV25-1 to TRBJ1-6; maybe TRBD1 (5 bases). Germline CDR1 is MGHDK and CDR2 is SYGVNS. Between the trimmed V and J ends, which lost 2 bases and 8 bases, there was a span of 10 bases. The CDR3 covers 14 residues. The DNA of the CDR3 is TGTGCCAGCAGTGAAACGGGGGACCATTCACCCCTCCACTTT. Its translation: CASSETGDHSPLHF.

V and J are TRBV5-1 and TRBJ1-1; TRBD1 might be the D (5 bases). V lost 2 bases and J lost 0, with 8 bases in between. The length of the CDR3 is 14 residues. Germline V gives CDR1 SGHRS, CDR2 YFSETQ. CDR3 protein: CASSFEGLNTEAFF. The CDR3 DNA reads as TGCGCCAGCAGCTTCGAGGGGCTGAACACTGAAGCTTTCTTT.

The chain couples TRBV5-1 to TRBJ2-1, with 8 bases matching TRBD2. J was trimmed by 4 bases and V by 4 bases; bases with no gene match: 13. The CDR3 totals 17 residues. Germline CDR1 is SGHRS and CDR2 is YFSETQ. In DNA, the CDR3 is TGCGCCAGCAGCCAAGGTGCGGGGGGCGCACCTTACAATGAGCAGTTCTTC. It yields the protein CASSQGAGGAPYNEQFF.

CDR3 sequence (DNA): TGTGCCTGGAGTAGTACAGGAAGAGGTCGAAATCAGCCCCAGCATTTT. Encoded protein: CAWSSTGRGRNQPQHF. The chain uses TRBV30 and TRBJ1-5; TRBD1 might be the D (5 bases). The germline CDR1 and CDR2 sequences are GTSNPN and SVGIG (reference sequence). Between the trimmed V and J ends, which lost 2 bases and 4 bases, there was a span of 18 bases. CDR3 length equals 16 residues.

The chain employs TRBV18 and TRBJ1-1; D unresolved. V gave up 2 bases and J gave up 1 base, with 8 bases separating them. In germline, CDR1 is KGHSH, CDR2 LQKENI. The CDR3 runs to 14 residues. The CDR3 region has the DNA TGTGCCAGCTCACCATTCCCAAAGAACACTGAAGCTTTCTTT. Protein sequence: CASSPFPKNTEAFF.

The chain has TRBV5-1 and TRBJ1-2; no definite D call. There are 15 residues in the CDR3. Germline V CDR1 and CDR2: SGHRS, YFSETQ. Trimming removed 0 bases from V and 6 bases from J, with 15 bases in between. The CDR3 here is CASSLADSRINGYTF. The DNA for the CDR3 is TGCGCCAGCAGCTTGGCCGATTCAAGGATTAATGGCTACACCTTC. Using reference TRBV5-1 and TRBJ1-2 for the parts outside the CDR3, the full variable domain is KAGVTQTPRYLIKTRGQQVTLSCSPISGHRSVSWYQQTPGQGLQFLFEYFSETQRNKGNFPGRFSGRQFSNSRSEMNVSTLELGDSALYLCASSLADSRINGYTFGSGTRLTVV.

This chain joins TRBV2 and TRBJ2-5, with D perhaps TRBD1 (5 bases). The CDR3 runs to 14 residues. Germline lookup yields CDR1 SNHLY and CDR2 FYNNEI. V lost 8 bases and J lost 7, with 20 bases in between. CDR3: CASCQGSPWGTQYF. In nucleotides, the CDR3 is TGTGCCAGCTGTCAGGGCTCCCCCTGGGGGACCCAGTACTTC.

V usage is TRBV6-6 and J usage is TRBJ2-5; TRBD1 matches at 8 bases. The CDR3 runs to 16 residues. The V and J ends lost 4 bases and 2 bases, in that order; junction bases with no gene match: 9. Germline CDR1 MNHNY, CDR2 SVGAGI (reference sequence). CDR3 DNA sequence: TGTGCCAGCAGTTTCGGACAGGGTGGGGGTCAAGAGACCCAGTACTTC. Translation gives CASSFGQGGGQETQYF.

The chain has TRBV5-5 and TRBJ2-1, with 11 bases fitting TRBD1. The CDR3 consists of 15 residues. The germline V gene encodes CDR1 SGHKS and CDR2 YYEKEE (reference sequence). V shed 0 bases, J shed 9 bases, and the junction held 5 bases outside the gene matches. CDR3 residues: CASSLEDRGLGEQFF. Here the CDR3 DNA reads TGTGCCAGCAGCTTGGAGGACAGGGGGCTTGGTGAGCAGTTCTTC.

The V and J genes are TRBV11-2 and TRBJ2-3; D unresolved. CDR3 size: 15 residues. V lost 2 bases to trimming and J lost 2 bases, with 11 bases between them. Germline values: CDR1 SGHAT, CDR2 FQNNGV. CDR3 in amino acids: CASSLWVAITDTQYF. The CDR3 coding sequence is TGTGCCAGCAGCTTATGGGTGGCGATCACAGATACGCAGTATTTT.

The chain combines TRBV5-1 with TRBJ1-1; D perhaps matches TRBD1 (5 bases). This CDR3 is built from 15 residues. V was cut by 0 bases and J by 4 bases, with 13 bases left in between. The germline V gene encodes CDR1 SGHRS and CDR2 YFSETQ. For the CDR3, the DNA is TGCGCCAGCAGCTTGGCCCTGGGCGGGGGCACTGAAGCTTTCTTT. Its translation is CASSLALGGGTEAFF.

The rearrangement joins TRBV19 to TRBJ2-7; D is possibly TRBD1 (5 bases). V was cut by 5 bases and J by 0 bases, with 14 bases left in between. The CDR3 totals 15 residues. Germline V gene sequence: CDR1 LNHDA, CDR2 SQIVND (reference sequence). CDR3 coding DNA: TGTGCCAGTAGTCCGGATGGGGCGGTCTCCTACGAGCAGTACTTC. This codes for CASSPDGAVSYEQYF.

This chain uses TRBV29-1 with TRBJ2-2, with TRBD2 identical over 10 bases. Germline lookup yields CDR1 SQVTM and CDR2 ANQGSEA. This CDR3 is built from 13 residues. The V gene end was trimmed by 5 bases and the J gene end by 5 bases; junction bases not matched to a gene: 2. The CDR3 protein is CSVRTSGTGELFF. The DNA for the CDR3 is TGCAGCGTTCGGACTAGCGGAACCGGGGAGCTGTTTTTT.

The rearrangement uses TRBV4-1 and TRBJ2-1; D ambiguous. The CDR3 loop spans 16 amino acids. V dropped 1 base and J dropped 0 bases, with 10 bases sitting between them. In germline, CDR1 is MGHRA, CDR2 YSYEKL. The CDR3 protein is CASSQVHSSSYNEQFF. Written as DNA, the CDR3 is TGCGCCAGCAGCCAAGTTCATTCAAGCTCCTACAATGAGCAGTTCTTC.

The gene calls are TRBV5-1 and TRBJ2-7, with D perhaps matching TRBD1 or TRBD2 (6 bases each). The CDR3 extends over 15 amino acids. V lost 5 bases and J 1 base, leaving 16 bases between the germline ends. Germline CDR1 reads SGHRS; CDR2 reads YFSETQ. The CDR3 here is CASSQVRGPSYEQYF. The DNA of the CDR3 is TGCGCCAGCAGTCAAGTACGGGGGCCGTCCTACGAGCAGTACTTC.

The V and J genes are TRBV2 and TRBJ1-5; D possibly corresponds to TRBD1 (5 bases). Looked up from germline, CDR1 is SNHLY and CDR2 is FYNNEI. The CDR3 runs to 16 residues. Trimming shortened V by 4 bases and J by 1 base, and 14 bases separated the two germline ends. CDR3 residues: CASSVGGELSNQPQHF. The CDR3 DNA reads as TGTGCCAGCAGTGTCGGAGGGGAATTAAGCAATCAGCCCCAGCATTTT.

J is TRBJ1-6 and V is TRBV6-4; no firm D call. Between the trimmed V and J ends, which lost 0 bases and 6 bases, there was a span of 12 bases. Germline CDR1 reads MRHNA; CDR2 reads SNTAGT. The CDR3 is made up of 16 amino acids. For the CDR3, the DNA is TGTGCCAGCAGTGACTCGGAGGGCGACTTTAATTCACCCCTCCACTTT. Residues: CASSDSEGDFNSPLHF.

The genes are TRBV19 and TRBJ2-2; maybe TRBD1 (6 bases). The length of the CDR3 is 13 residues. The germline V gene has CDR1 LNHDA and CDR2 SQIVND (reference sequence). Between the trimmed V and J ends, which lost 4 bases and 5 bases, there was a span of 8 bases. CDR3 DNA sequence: TGTGCCAGTAGTAACAGGGATACCGGGGAGCTGTTTTTT. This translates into CASSNRDTGELFF. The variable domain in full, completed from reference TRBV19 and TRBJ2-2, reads DGGITQSPKYLFRKEGQNVTLSCEQNLNHDAMYWYRQDPGQGLRLIYYSQIVNDFQKGDIAEGYSVSREKKESFPLTVTSAQKNPTAFYLCASSNRDTGELFFGEGSRLTVL.

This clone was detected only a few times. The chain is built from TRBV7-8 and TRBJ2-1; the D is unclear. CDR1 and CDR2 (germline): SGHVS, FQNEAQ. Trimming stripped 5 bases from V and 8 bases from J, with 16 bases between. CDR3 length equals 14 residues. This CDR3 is CASSQHPPLDEQFF. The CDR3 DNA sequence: TGTGCCAGCAGCCAGCACCCCCCATTGGATGAGCAGTTCTTC.

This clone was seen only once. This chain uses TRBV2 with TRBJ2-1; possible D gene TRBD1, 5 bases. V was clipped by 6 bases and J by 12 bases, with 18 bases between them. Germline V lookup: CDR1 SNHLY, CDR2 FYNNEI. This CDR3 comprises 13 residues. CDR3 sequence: CASRLGPNSWQFF. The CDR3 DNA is TGTGCCAGCAGATTGGGGCCGAATTCTTGGCAGTTCTTC.

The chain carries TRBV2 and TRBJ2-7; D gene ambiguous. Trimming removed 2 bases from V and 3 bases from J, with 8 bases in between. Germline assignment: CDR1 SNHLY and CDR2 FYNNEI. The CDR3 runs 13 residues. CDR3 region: CASSESKGYEQYF. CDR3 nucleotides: TGTGCCAGCAGTGAATCGAAGGGCTACGAGCAGTACTTC.

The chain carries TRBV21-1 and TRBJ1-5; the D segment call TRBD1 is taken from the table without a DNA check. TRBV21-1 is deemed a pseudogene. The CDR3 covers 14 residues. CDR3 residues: CASRALCPYQPQHF. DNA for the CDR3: TGTGCCAGCAGGGCTCTGTGTCCCTATCAGCCCCAGCATTTT.

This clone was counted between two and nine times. Here the CDR3 reads CASRSGDEKLFF. DNA for the CDR3: TGTGCCAGCAGGTCGGGGGATGAAAAACTGTTTTTT. V usage is TRBV7-9 and J usage is TRBJ1-4, with D perhaps TRBD1 (5 bases). Germline loops: CDR1 SEHNR, CDR2 FQNEAQ (reference sequence). The CDR3 length is 12 residues. Trimming cost V 6 bases and J 6 bases, with 8 bases left between them. Looking up the rest from reference TRBV7-9 and TRBJ1-4 gives the full variable domain: DTGVSQNPRHKITKRGQNVTFRCDPISEHNRLYWYRQTLGQGPEFLTYFQNEAQLEKSRLLSDRFSAERPKGSFSTLEIQRTEQGDSAMYLCASRSGDEKLFFGSGTQLSVL.